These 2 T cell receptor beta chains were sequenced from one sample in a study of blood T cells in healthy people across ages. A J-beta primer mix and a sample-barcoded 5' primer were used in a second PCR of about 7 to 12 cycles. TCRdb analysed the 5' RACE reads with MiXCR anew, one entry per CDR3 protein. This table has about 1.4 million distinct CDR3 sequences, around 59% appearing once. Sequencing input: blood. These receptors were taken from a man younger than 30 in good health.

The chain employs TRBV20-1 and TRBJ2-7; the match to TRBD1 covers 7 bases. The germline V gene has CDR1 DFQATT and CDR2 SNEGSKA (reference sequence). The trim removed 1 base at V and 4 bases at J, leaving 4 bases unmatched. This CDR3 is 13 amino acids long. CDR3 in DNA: TGCAGTGCTAGAGGATCGGACAGGTACGAGCAGTACTTC. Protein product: CSARGSDRYEQYF.

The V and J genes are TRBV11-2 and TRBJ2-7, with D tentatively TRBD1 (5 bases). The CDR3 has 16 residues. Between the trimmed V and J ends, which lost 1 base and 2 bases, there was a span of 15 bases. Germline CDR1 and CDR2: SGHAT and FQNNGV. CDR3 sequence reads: CASSLGAEHRTYEQYF. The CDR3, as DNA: TGTGCCAGCAGCTTAGGGGCAGAACACAGGACCTACGAGCAGTACTTC.